Below are 21 T cell receptor beta chains sequenced from a single sample in a study of CXCR3-negative and CXCR3-positive naive CD8 T cells. 5' RACE that incorporated UMI labels was used to prepare the TRB cDNA libraries. TCRdb reanalyzed the 5' RACE reads and collapses them to one entry per CDR3 protein, without DNA. Listed are a few thousand distinct CDR3 sequences; 1.3% falls within the top ten. Sequencing was done on a sample of naive CXCR3- CD8+ T cells from blood. Subset in this sample: CD45RO-CCR7+CD27+CD95- naive CD8+ T cells lacking CXCR3 (TNR3-). Source of these receptors: a human donor in good health. Some clones in this sample may be carry-over from other donors' samples.

Here the CDR3 reads CASSLGQNTGELFF. V and J are TRBV6-6 and TRBJ2-2; TCRdb calls TRBD1, which cannot be checked without DNA. CDR1 and CDR2 (germline): MNHNY, SVGAGI (reference sequence). The CDR3 spans 14 residues.

J is TRBJ1-1 and V is TRBV5-4; TCRdb's D call, TRBD1, is unchecked because there is no DNA. The CDR3 is 13 residues long. Germline CDR1 is SGHNT and CDR2 is YYREEE (reference sequence). This CDR3 reads CASSDDRDTEAFF.

The chain joins TRBV25-1 to TRBJ2-3. Germline V gene data show CDR1 as MGHDK and CDR2 as SYGVNS. There are 11 residues in the CDR3. The CDR3 spells CASSVGDTQYF.

V usage is TRBV12-3 or TRBV12-4 and J usage is TRBJ2-1; TCRdb outputs TRBD2, but without DNA this stays unchecked. The CDR3 contains 15 residues. The CDR3 is CASSGEAGSYNEQFF.

This chain uses TRBV7-9 with TRBJ2-7; lacking DNA, the TRBD1 call made by TCRdb goes unchecked. CDR1 SEHNR and CDR2 FQNEAQ come from the germline V gene (reference sequence). This CDR3 comprises 14 residues. CDR3 loop: CASSLEGTGNEQYF.

Its frequency marks this clonotype as medium-sized. J is TRBJ2-1 and V is TRBV25-1. Germline CDR1 and CDR2: MGHDK and SYGVNS. This CDR3 region has 11 residues. The CDR3: CASRVGDEQFF.

According to its frequency, this clonotype is medium-sized. The V gene is TRBV12-3 or TRBV12-4, the J gene TRBJ1-1. The CDR3 sequence is 16 residues long. The CDR3 loop is CASSLGLGQRNTEAFF.

According to its frequency, this clonotype is medium-sized (0.01 to 0.1%). This rearrangement joins TRBV10-3 to TRBJ2-5; TCRdb's D call, TRBD1, is unchecked because there is no DNA. The CDR3 totals 12 residues. Germline values: CDR1 ENHRY, CDR2 SYGVKD. CDR3 in amino acids: CAIGTAQETQYF.

Its frequency marks this clonotype as medium-sized. The chain links TRBV6-6 to TRBJ1-1; TCRdb outputs TRBD1, but without DNA this stays unchecked. Germline V gene sequence: CDR1 MNHNY, CDR2 SVGAGI (reference sequence). The CDR3 runs 15 residues. The CDR3 sequence is CASSYLTGQDTEAFF.

This sequence joins TRBV6-2 or TRBV6-3 and TRBJ2-3; TCRdb indicates TRBD1, and absent DNA this call remains unverified. In germline, CDR1 is MNHEY, CDR2 SVGEGT. The CDR3 is 14 amino acids. The CDR3 here is CASSYGGRTDTQYF.

This clonotype is medium-sized by frequency. The rearrangement joins TRBV12-3 or TRBV12-4 to TRBJ2-3; TCRdb outputs TRBD2, but without DNA this stays unchecked. The CDR3 has 14 amino acids. CDR3 region: CASSPSGRTDTQYF.

This clonotype is medium-sized by frequency. The chain recombines TRBV28 with TRBJ2-1; TCRdb designates TRBD1, a call that cannot be tested without DNA. The germline V gene has CDR1 MDHEN and CDR2 SYDVKM. This CDR3 has 13 residues. The CDR3 is CASGQGVDNEQFF.

This clonotype is called medium-sized based on its frequency. The chain links TRBV4-3 to TRBJ2-1; TCRdb's assignment of TRBD2 cannot be checked, as there is no DNA. Germline loops: CDR1 LGHNA, CDR2 YSLEER. This CDR3 is 16 amino acids long. This CDR3 is CASSPGGGSSYNEQFF.

Frequency places this clonotype as medium-sized. The chain joins TRBV12-3 or TRBV12-4 to TRBJ1-1; TCRdb lists TRBD1, though no DNA is available to test this call. The CDR3 has 17 amino acids. The CDR3 region is CASSYGVAPSLNTEAFF.

Considering frequency, this clonotype is medium-sized. This chain joins TRBV4-1 and TRBJ2-2; TCRdb returns TRBD1, unconfirmable since there is no DNA. This CDR3 has 19 residues. Germline CDR1 and CDR2: MGHRA and YSYEKL. CDR3 sequence reads: CASSVRVRQPRPQAGELFF.

The CDR3 reads CATSRDIQLGRNEQFF. V gene TRBV15 combines with J gene TRBJ2-1; TCRdb returns TRBD1, unconfirmable since there is no DNA. The germline V gene encodes CDR1 LNHNV and CDR2 YYDKDF (reference sequence). There are 16 residues in the CDR3.

The chain is built from TRBV20-1 and TRBJ2-1; TCRdb designates TRBD1, a call that cannot be tested without DNA. Germline CDR1 reads DFQATT; CDR2 reads SNEGSKA (reference sequence). CDR3 length: 15 amino acids. CDR3 loop: CSAPDRARAGNEQFF.

In terms of frequency, this clonotype is medium-sized (0.01 to 0.1%). This chain uses TRBV29-1 with TRBJ2-7; TCRdb reports TRBD1, a call that lacks DNA to check it against. The CDR3 loop spans 11 amino acids. Germline values: CDR1 SQVTM, CDR2 ANQGSEA. CDR3 sequence: CSVLGQGEQYF.

This clonotype is deemed medium-sized (0.01 to 0.1%) by its frequency. J is TRBJ2-7 and V is TRBV14; TCRdb picks TRBD1, but there is no DNA to check that call. This CDR3 comprises 16 residues. Germline V CDR1 and CDR2: SGHDN, FVKESK. CDR3 in amino acids: CASSQERGTGGVEQYF.

This clonotype registers medium-sized by frequency. The V gene is TRBV2, the J gene TRBJ1-1. The CDR3 spans 14 residues. The germline gives CDR1 SNHLY, CDR2 FYNNEI. The CDR3 loop is CASSEARWNTEAFF.

The J gene is TRBJ2-1, the V gene TRBV29-1; with no DNA, the TCRdb D assignment of TRBD1 cannot be verified. This CDR3 is built from 15 residues. Germline-derived CDR1 and CDR2 are SQVTM and ANQGSEA. CDR3 residues: CSVEWGQGTYNEQFF.